This note documents a single T cell receptor beta chain sequence. The data were obtained in a study of shared clonotypes between healthy human individuals. Profiled with immunoSEQ multiplex PCR; TCRdb holds only in-frame clones, not every one. There are roughly 2.1 million clones in the sample; approximately 94% occur only once, and 1.7% lies in the top ten. Naive CD8 cells, CD45RO-negative and positively selected for CCR7, excluded terminally differentiated effector memory CD45RA+ cells. Source material: naive CD8+ T cells from PBMCs. The TCR was taken from a man younger than 30 in good health. Some clones in this sample may be carry-over from other donors' samples.

The CDR3 region has the DNA TGTGCCAGCAGCTTAATGGGACTCTCCAACGATACGCAGTATTTT. Protein: CASSLMGLSNDTQYF. The chain uses TRBV7-3 and TRBJ2-3; D possibly corresponds to TRBD2 (6 bases). V lost 1 base and J lost 6, with 14 bases in between. The length of the CDR3 is 15 residues. Germline values: CDR1 SGHTA, CDR2 FQGTGA.